Shown below are 3 T cell receptor beta chains from a single sample sequenced in a study of blood T cell repertoires in COVID-19. The data were produced by immunoSEQ multiplex PCR, yet TCRdb's version contains in-frame clones alone and is incomplete. The sample includes 130,000 or so clones, roughly 84% of them seen just once. The sample was peripheral blood. The receptor set was obtained from a man between 60 and 70 years old with acute or convalescent COVID-19.

The sample holds one count of this clone. The CDR3 spells CASSPGTGSQPQHF. CDR3 bases: TGTGCCAGCAGCCCAGGGACAGGGAGCCAGCCCCAGCATTTT. The chain combines TRBV9 with TRBJ1-5; 9 bases map to TRBD1. The germline gives CDR1 SGDLS, CDR2 YYNGEE. The V segment lost 4 bases and the J segment 7 bases; nucleotides outside the gene matches: 6. The CDR3 length is 14 residues.

The chain combines TRBV6-5 with TRBJ2-7; tentatively, D is TRBD1 (5 bases). Looked up from germline, CDR1 is MNHEY and CDR2 is SVGAGI. The V and J ends lost 1 base and 6 bases respectively, with 10 bases between them. This CDR3 has 13 residues. CDR3 DNA: TGTGCCAGCAGTTACTTCCAGGGTGCCGAGCAGTACTTC. Translating it yields CASSYFQGAEQYF.

This chain uses TRBV7-8 with TRBJ1-5; maybe TRBD1 (6 bases). V was pared by 2 bases and J by 4 bases, with 18 bases between. Germline V gene lookup returns CDR1 SGHVS and CDR2 FQNEAQ. There are 17 residues in the CDR3. In nucleotides, the CDR3 is TGTGCCAGCAGCTTAAGTTACTCTCGGACAGTGAATCAGCCCCAGCATTTT. Residues: CASSLSYSRTVNQPQHF. The full variable domain, its missing parts supplied by reference TRBV7-8 and TRBJ1-5, is GAGVSQSPRYKVAKRGQDVALRCDPISGHVSLFWYQQALGQGPEFLTYFQNEAQLDKSGLPSDRFFAERPEGSVSTLKIQRTQQEDSAVYLCASSLSYSRTVNQPQHFGDGTRLSIL.